What follows are 15 T cell receptor beta chains derived from one specimen sequenced in a study of blood T cell repertoires in COVID-19. The assay was immunoSEQ multiplex PCR, and TCRdb's table has in-frame clones only and misses some. The repertoire consists of approximately 340,000 clones, with 83% occurring once and the leading ten covering around 3%. Sequenced: peripheral blood. The receptors here all came from a young man with active or convalescent COVID-19.

The chain links TRBV10-3 to TRBJ1-5; D is ambiguous. This CDR3 region has 12 residues. CDR1 and CDR2 (germline): ENHRY, SYGVKD. Trimming stripped 4 bases from V and 5 bases from J, with 6 bases between. CDR3 region: CAISAGDQPQHF. CDR3 DNA sequence: TGTGCCATCAGTGCCGGAGATCAGCCCCAGCATTTT.

In its sample, this clone was seen once. Other nucleotide sequences from this sample produce the same CDR3. The J gene is TRBJ2-1, the V gene TRBV11-3; TRBD2 matches 7 bases. The V gene end was trimmed by 1 base and the J gene end by 3 bases; junction bases not matched to a gene: 0. CDR3 length: 14 amino acids. Germline values: CDR1 SGHNT, CDR2 YENEEA. The CDR3 nucleotides read TGTGCCAGCAGCTTAGCGGGAGGCTACAATGAGCAGTTCTTC. This gives the protein CASSLAGGYNEQFF.

V is TRBV9 and J is TRBJ1-6, with a weak D call TRBD1 (5 bases). Germline V lookup: CDR1 SGDLS, CDR2 YYNGEE. Trimming took off 4 bases at V and 7 bases at J, with 12 bases between the two ends. This CDR3 has 14 amino acids. CDR3 residues: CASSPRGSNSPLHF. CDR3 coding DNA: TGTGCCAGCAGCCCCCGGGGGTCGAATTCACCCCTCCACTTT.

This sequence joins TRBV5-6 and TRBJ2-1; 7 bases are shared with TRBD1. The length of the CDR3 is 17 residues. Germline loops: CDR1 SGHDT, CDR2 YYEEEE. The ends lost 4 bases at V and 4 bases at J; junction bases unmatched: 14. The CDR3 nucleotides are TGTGCCAGCAGCATACATGGGGACAGCTACGTATACAATGAGCAGTTCTTC. This translates into CASSIHGDSYVYNEQFF.

This chain uses TRBV11-3 with TRBJ2-5; the match to TRBD2 covers 14 bases. Germline V lookup: CDR1 SGHNT, CDR2 YENEEA. V shed 5 bases and J 5 bases; nucleotides not matched to a gene: 7. The CDR3 has 16 amino acids. Written as DNA, the CDR3 is TGTGCCAGCAGCCTTTGGACTAGCGGGGGGTCGGAGACCCAGTACTTC. Translating gives CASSLWTSGGSETQYF.

The CDR3 protein is CASRPLAGTDTQYF. In DNA form, the CDR3 reads TGTGCCAGCAGACCACTAGCGGGCACAGATACGCAGTATTTT. The gene calls are TRBV27 and TRBJ2-3, with 8 bases lining up with TRBD2. The J segment lost 1 base and the V segment lost 6 bases, leaving 3 bases of the junction unmatched. CDR3 length: 14 residues. Germline values: CDR1 MNHEY, CDR2 SMNVEV (reference sequence).

The CDR3 sequence is CATSKDRAANYGYTF. CDR3 DNA: TGTGCCACCAGCAAGGACAGGGCTGCCAACTATGGCTACACCTTC. This chain links TRBV15 with TRBJ1-2, with 8 positions matching TRBD1. The CDR3 runs to 15 residues. V dropped 4 bases and J dropped 2; count of bases not matched to a gene: 6. Per germline, CDR1 LNHNV and CDR2 YYDKDF (reference sequence).

The CDR3 loop reads CASQTGLSYEQYF. The CDR3, as DNA: TGCGCCAGCCAGACAGGGCTTTCCTACGAGCAGTACTTC. The chain carries TRBV10-2 and TRBJ2-7; 7 positions agree with TRBD1. CDR3 size: 13 residues. Trimming cost V 8 bases and J 1 base; bases outside gene matches: 5. Germline-derived CDR1 and CDR2 are WSHSY and SAAADI.

The chain carries TRBV28 and TRBJ1-6; D gene uncertain. The CDR3 contains 13 residues. Trimming left V 6 bases short and J 3 bases short, with 6 bases between. Looked up from germline, CDR1 is MDHEN and CDR2 is SYDVKM. As DNA, the CDR3 is TGTGCCAGCAGCGCCAGCTATAATTCACCCCTCCACTTT. Encoded protein: CASSASYNSPLHF.

J is TRBJ1-2 and V is TRBV7-3; TRBD1 might be the D (6 bases). This CDR3 is built from 14 residues. CDR1 and CDR2 from the germline V gene are SGHTA and FQGTGA. V lost 5 bases, J lost 8 bases, and 18 bases lay in between. CDR3 bases: TGTGCCAGCAGCCCCTCGAGACAGGAATACGGCTACACCTTC. Encoded protein: CASSPSRQEYGYTF.

In its sample, this clone was seen once. The CDR3 loop reads CAWSVLQGREKLFF. The DNA of the CDR3 is TGTGCCTGGAGTGTACTACAGGGGCGGGAAAAACTGTTTTTT. The rearrangement uses TRBV30 and TRBJ1-4; TRBD1 agrees at 7 bases. This CDR3 spans 14 amino acids. From germline, CDR1 is GTSNPN and CDR2 SVGIG (reference sequence). V shed 0 bases, J shed 8 bases, and the junction held 6 bases outside the gene matches.

The chain couples TRBV7-2 to TRBJ2-4; weak D call: TRBD2 (6 bases). The CDR3 length is 18 residues. Per the germline V gene, CDR1 is SGHTA and CDR2 is FQGNSA. Trimming left V 5 bases short and J 0 bases short, with 20 bases between. CDR3 protein: CASSTSPWAGRAKNIQYF. As DNA, the CDR3 is TGTGCCAGCAGCACCTCCCCGTGGGCGGGACGAGCCAAAAACATTCAGTACTTC.

V gene TRBV20-1 combines with J gene TRBJ2-2; D remains unclear. Germline-derived CDR1 and CDR2 are DFQATT and SNEGSKA (reference sequence). The CDR3 covers 10 residues. V was shortened by 6 bases and J by 8 bases, with 7 bases between the two germline ends. CDR3 region: CSAPLGELFF. In DNA, the CDR3 is TGCAGTGCCCCGTTGGGGGAGCTGTTTTTT.

The chain links TRBV11-2 to TRBJ2-1; 7 bases match TRBD2. CDR1 and CDR2 from the germline V gene are SGHAT and FQNNGV. The J segment lost 2 bases and the V segment lost 2 bases, leaving 12 bases of the junction unmatched. The CDR3 totals 18 residues. Here the CDR3 reads CASSLFFSAGVPYNEQFF. CDR3 bases: TGTGCCAGCAGCTTATTCTTTTCGGCGGGAGTTCCCTACAATGAGCAGTTCTTC.

The rearrangement links TRBV3-1 (or the pseudogene TRBV3-2) to TRBJ2-2, with a possible D match to TRBD2 (5 bases). Deletions cut 0 bases from V and 0 bases from J, with 20 bases between. This CDR3 region has 20 residues. The germline V gene encodes CDR1 LGHDT and CDR2 YNNKEL (reference sequence). The CDR3 here is CASSQDPEVRATANTGELFF. The CDR3 nucleotides read TGTGCCAGCAGCCAAGATCCAGAGGTGCGGGCCACTGCGAACACCGGGGAGCTGTTTTTT.